The rows below give T cell receptor beta chains drawn from one sample of a study of blood T cells in healthy people across ages. In TCRdb, the 5' RACE reads were re-called with MiXCR into one record per CDR3 protein. The sample records a few hundred thousand distinct CDR3 sequences, about 25% being singletons. These records were also assigned to another study, of T cells of mothers and their children.

The sequenced material came from blood. The receptor set was obtained from a boy aged 2 to 10 in good health. The CDR3 runs from the conserved cysteine through the conserved F or W. The D gene is left open where the match is weak. Expanded clones are given a class, and other clones once, few, many or no size at all.

clone_size j_call d_call v_call cdr3_aa cdr3_nt
- TRBJ1-2 - TRBV9 CASSEERGVGGYTF TGTGCCAGCAGCGAGGAGAGAGGGGTGGGTGGCTACACCTTC
few TRBJ2-7 - TRBV20-1 CSAGGPSGSYEQYF TGCAGTGCTGGGGGCCCTTCCGGCTCCTACGAGCAGTACTTC
- TRBJ1-4 TRBD1 TRBV4-3 CASSPQDRALNEKLFF TGCGCCAGCAGCCCACAGGACAGGGCTCTTAATGAAAAACTGTTTTTT
- TRBJ2-3 - TRBV4-3 CASSQEDGITDTQYF TGCGCCAGCAGCCAAGAGGATGGTATAACAGATACGCAGTATTTT
- TRBJ2-3 - TRBV12-3/TRBV12-4 CASSLILRTTDTQYF TGTGCCAGCAGTTTAATTTTGCGGACCACAGATACGCAGTATTTT
few TRBJ1-1 TRBD1 TRBV13 CASSLTGGEAFF TGTGCCAGCAGTTTAACAGGGGGTGAAGCTTTCTTT
few TRBJ2-3 TRBD2 TRBV7-2 CASSWSGGATDTQYF TGTGCCAGCAGCTGGAGCGGGGGGGCCACAGATACGCAGTATTTT
- TRBJ2-1 - TRBV5-1 CASSAVGESYNEQFF TGCGCCAGCAGCGCGGTAGGAGAATCCTACAATGAGCAGTTCTTC
- TRBJ1-1 - TRBV30 CAWSLGGQWDTEAFF TGTGCCTGGAGTCTGGGAGGACAGTGGGACACTGAAGCTTTCTTT
- TRBJ2-2 - TRBV24-1 CATSARGRTGELFF TGTGCCACCAGTGCCCGGGGGCGAACCGGGGAGCTGTTTTTT
- TRBJ2-6 - TRBV7-7 CASSSNGANVLTF TGTGCCAGCAGCTCCAATGGGGCCAACGTCCTGACTTTC
- TRBJ2-5 TRBD2 TRBV5-8 CASSFWTREVVLETQYF TGTGCCAGCAGCTTCTGGACTAGAGAGGTTGTCTTAGAGACCCAGTACTTC
once TRBJ2-7 - TRBV3-1 CASKQAYGLEQYF TGTGCCAGCAAACAAGCCTACGGCCTAGAGCAGTACTTC
few TRBJ2-1 TRBD2 TRBV5-1 CASSLAGGHSYNEQFF TGCGCCAGCAGCCTAGCGGGGGGACATTCCTACAATGAGCAGTTCTTC
- TRBJ2-3 TRBD2 TRBV27 CASKLAGGRDTQYF TGTGCCAGCAAACTAGCGGGAGGGAGAGATACGCAGTATTTT
- TRBJ1-1 - TRBV5-5 CASSLGHTGTPEAFF TGTGCCAGCAGCTTGGGACACACGGGCACTCCTGAAGCTTTCTTT
once TRBJ2-3 - TRBV20-1 CSASGLEFHRTQYF TGCAGTGCTAGTGGGCTAGAGTTTCATCGTACGCAGTATTTT
once TRBJ2-1 TRBD2 TRBV20-1 CSAWEVGREEVFNEQFF TGCAGTGCTTGGGAGGTCGGGCGGGAGGAGGTCTTTAATGAGCAGTTCTTC
- TRBJ2-1 - TRBV7-8 CASSLGETRARLGSYNEQFF TGTGCCAGCAGCTTAGGGGAGACTAGGGCTCGGCTCGGGTCCTACAATGAGCAGTTCTTC
many TRBJ2-5 - TRBV24-1 CATSDLPLARGEETQYF TGTGCCACCAGTGATTTGCCTCTAGCCCGCGGAGAAGAGACCCAGTACTTC
- TRBJ2-7 TRBD2 TRBV7-2 CASSLEGAGVYEQYF TGTGCCAGCAGCTTAGAGGGCGCGGGGGTCTACGAGCAGTACTTC
- TRBJ1-4 - TRBV12-5 CASGSGRATNEKLFF TGTGCTAGTGGTTCCGGACGGGCAACTAATGAAAAACTGTTTTTT
- TRBJ2-7 - TRBV7-9 CASSPPSLTSVEQYF TGTGCCAGCAGCCCACCGAGTTTGACTAGTGTCGAGCAGTACTTC
- TRBJ1-6 - TRBV12-3/TRBV12-4 CASSLARNNSPLHF TGTGCCAGCAGTTTGGCCAGAAATAATTCACCCCTCCACTTT
- TRBJ2-1 - TRBV7-2 CASSLTQGSYNEQFF TGTGCCAGCAGCTTAACTCAGGGCTCCTACAATGAGCAGTTCTTC
few TRBJ2-1 TRBD2 TRBV20-1 CSASPGGSANEQFF TGCAGTGCTAGTCCGGGAGGGTCCGCCAATGAGCAGTTCTTC
few TRBJ1-2 - TRBV12-3/TRBV12-4 CASSLRQYGYTF TGTGCCAGCAGTTTGAGACAGTATGGCTACACCTTC
- TRBJ1-4 TRBD1 TRBV7-9 CASSLAYRGLGEKLFF TGTGCCAGCAGCTTAGCGTACAGGGGGCTAGGTGAAAAACTGTTTTTT
few TRBJ2-5 - TRBV29-1 CSATVSATQYF TGCAGCGCGACAGTTAGTGCGACCCAGTACTTC
- TRBJ2-5 TRBD2 TRBV4-2 CASSQGDASGSQETQYF TGTGCCAGCAGCCAAGGGGATGCTAGCGGGAGCCAAGAGACCCAGTACTTC
- TRBJ2-3 TRBD1 TRBV5-6 CASSLSPGQVLTDTQYF TGTGCCAGCAGCTTAAGCCCGGGACAGGTCCTCACAGATACGCAGTATTTT
- TRBJ2-1 TRBD2 TRBV5-4 CASSPGGRERAEQFF TGTGCCAGCAGCCCGGGAGGGCGGGAGCGTGCTGAGCAGTTCTTC
- TRBJ2-5 TRBD2 TRBV7-9 CASSSRGIQETQYF TGTGCCAGCAGCTCGCGGGGGATCCAAGAGACCCAGTACTTC
few TRBJ2-2 - TRBV6-5 CASSYLDGGRGSTPSWELFF TGTGCCAGCAGTTACCTCGACGGGGGCCGCGGTAGCACACCCTCTTGGGAGCTGTTTTTT
few TRBJ1-1 - TRBV7-9 CASSLSNGPPAEAFF TGTGCCAGCAGCTTATCAAACGGACCACCGGCTGAAGCTTTCTTT
- TRBJ2-3 TRBD1 TRBV5-6 CASSLYRGTSTDTQYF TGTGCCAGCAGCTTGTACAGGGGGACTAGCACAGATACGCAGTATTTT
- TRBJ2-7 - TRBV10-2 CASSSGQSTSYEQYF TGCGCCAGCAGCTCAGGACAGTCCACCTCCTACGAGCAGTACTTC
few TRBJ1-5 - TRBV12-3/TRBV12-4 CASSLMGSQVQHF TGTGCCAGCAGTTTAATGGGATCTCAGGTCCAGCATTTT
- TRBJ1-2 - TRBV21-1 CARPDRGYGYTF TGTGCCAGGCCTGACAGGGGCTATGGCTACACCTTC
- TRBJ2-5 TRBD2 TRBV20-1 CSARGGLAGGPVETQYF TGCAGTGCTAGAGGGGGTCTAGCGGGAGGGCCCGTTGAGACCCAGTACTTC
- TRBJ1-2 TRBD1 TRBV5-1 CASSLVTGENYGYTF TGCGCCAGCAGCTTGGTTACAGGGGAGAACTATGGCTACACCTTC